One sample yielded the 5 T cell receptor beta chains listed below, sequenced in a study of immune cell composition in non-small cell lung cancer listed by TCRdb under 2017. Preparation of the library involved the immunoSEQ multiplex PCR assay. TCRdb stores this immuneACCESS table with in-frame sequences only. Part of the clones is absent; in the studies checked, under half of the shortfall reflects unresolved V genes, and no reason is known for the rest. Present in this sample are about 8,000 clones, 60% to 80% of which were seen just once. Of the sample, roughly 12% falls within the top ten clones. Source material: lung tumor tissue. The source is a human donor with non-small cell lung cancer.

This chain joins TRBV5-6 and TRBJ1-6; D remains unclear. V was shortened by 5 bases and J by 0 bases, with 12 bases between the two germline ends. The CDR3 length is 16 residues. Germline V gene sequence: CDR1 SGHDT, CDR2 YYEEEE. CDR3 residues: CASSNDGSSYNSPLHF. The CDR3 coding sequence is TGTGCCAGCAGTAACGACGGGAGCTCCTATAATTCACCCCTCCACTTT.

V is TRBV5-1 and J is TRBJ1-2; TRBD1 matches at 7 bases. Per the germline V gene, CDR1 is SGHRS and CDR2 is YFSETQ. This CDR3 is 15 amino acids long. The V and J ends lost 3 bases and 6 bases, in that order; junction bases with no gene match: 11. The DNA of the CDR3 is TGCGCCAGCAGCTCCGGACAGGCCGCGGAGAATGGCTACACCTTC. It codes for CASSSGQAAENGYTF.

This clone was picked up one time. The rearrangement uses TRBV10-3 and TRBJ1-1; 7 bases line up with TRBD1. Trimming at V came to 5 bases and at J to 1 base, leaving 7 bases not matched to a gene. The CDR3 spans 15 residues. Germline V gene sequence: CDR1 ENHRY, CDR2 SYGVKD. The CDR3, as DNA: TGTGCCATCAGTCGCCGGACAGGTCGGAACACTGAAGCTTTCTTT. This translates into CAISRRTGRNTEAFF.

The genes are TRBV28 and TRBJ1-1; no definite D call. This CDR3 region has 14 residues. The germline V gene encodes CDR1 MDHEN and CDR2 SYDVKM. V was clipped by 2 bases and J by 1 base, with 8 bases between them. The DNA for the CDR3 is TGTGCCAGCAGTTTAAACGGGAGGAACACTGAAGCTTTCTTT. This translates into CASSLNGRNTEAFF.

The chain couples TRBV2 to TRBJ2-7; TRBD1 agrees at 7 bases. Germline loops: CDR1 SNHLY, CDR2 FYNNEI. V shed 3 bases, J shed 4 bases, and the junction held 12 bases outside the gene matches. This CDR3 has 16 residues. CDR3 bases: TGTGCCAGCAGTGATAGGAGACAGGGAAAACAGTACGAGCAGTACTTC. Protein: CASSDRRQGKQYEQYF.